The TCR beta chain described here comes from a study of siplizumab effects on memory and regulatory T cells. Using immunoSEQ multiplex PCR, the repertoire was profiled, and TCRdb retains in-frame clones only, with some absent. The table lists approximately 100,000 clones, 91% of them singletons, with roughly 2.5% in the top ten. V was pared by 6 bases and J by 4 bases, with 10 bases between. CDR3 size: 13 residues. From germline, CDR1 is MNHEY and CDR2 SMNVEV (reference sequence). Study observations and caveats: Proliferating Tregs in siplizumab cultures were never verified as suppressive. Siplizumab conditions gave an average of approximately 70% Treg-derived mappable alloreactive CD4+ clones, versus around 27% for controls. Of the proliferating CD4+ or CD8+ clones, roughly 80-96% lacked a naive or memory phenotype that could be assigned. Unstimulated subsets accounted for the mapping of only a minor share of the clones that were alloreactive.

With respect to this clone: No antigen is known for it.

V usage is TRBV27 and J usage is TRBJ1-3; unclear D gene. The sequence was collected from a human donor in good health. Some clones in this sample may be carry-over from other donors' samples. The specimen was CD4+ T cells sorted from blood. CDR3 sequence reads: CASRPTPGNTIYF. The CDR3 region has the DNA TGTGCCAGCAGACCTACCCCGGGAAACACCATATATTTT.